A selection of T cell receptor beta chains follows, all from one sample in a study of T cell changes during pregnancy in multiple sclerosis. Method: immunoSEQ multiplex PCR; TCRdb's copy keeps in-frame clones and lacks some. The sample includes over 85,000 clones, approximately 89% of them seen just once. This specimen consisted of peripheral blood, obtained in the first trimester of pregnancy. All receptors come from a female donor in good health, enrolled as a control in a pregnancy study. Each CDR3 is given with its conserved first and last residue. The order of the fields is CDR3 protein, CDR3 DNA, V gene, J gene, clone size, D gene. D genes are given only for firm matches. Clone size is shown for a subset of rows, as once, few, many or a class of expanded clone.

CDR3 protein: CASSPNRAGNTIYF
CDR3 DNA: TGTGCCAGCAGCCCTAACAGGGCAGGAAACACCATATATTTT
V gene: TRBV11-2
J gene: TRBJ1-3
clone size: .
D gene: .

CDR3 protein: CASSLGGGETQYF
CDR3 DNA: TGCGCCAGCAGCTTGGGGGGCGGTGAGACCCAGTACTTC
V gene: TRBV5-1
J gene: TRBJ2-5
clone size: .
D gene: .

CDR3 protein: CASSPMETAREKLFF
CDR3 DNA: TGTGCCAGCAGTCCAATGGAGACAGCCAGGGAAAAACTGTTTTTT
V gene: TRBV28
J gene: TRBJ1-4
clone size: .
D gene: .

CDR3 protein: CASSDQSAHPRTLHF
CDR3 DNA: TGTGCCAGCAGTGACCAATCAGCCCACCCTAGGACCCTCCACTTT
V gene: TRBV6-4
J gene: TRBJ1-6
clone size: .
D gene: .

CDR3 protein: CACHGRTGDYGYTF
CDR3 DNA: TGTGCCTGCCACGGGAGGACAGGGGACTATGGCTACACCTTC
V gene: TRBV28
J gene: TRBJ1-2
clone size: .
D gene: TRBD1

CDR3 protein: CASSQPSGVREFDGYTF
CDR3 DNA: TGTGCCAGCAGCCAACCAAGCGGGGTCCGGGAGTTCGATGGCTACACCTTC
V gene: TRBV4-2
J gene: TRBJ1-2
clone size: .
D gene: .

CDR3 protein: CATSQLTLAGYLNTEAFF
CDR3 DNA: TGTGCCACCAGCCAGTTAACTCTGGCGGGATATTTGAACACTGAAGCTTTCTTT
V gene: TRBV15
J gene: TRBJ1-1
clone size: .
D gene: .

CDR3 protein: CASSRGGTGEQYF
CDR3 DNA: TGTGCCAGCAGCAGGGGGGGGACGGGCGAGCAGTACTTC
V gene: TRBV7-6
J gene: TRBJ2-7
clone size: .
D gene: .

CDR3 protein: CASSYSRGSDSPLHF
CDR3 DNA: TGTGCCAGCAGTTACTCGAGGGGGAGTGATTCACCCCTCCACTTT
V gene: TRBV6-6
J gene: TRBJ1-6
clone size: few
D gene: .

CDR3 protein: CASSRLLAANRDYGYTF
CDR3 DNA: TGCGCCAGCAGCCGCCTGTTGGCAGCAAACAGGGACTATGGCTACACCTTC
V gene: TRBV4-3
J gene: TRBJ1-2
clone size: .
D gene: .

CDR3 protein: CASSLGQGPPKYGYTF
CDR3 DNA: TGTGCCAGCAGCCTGGGACAGGGGCCGCCCAAATATGGCTACACCTTC
V gene: TRBV28
J gene: TRBJ1-2
clone size: .
D gene: TRBD1

CDR3 protein: CASSQGGYEQYF
CDR3 DNA: TGTGCCAGCAGCCAAGGGGGCTACGAGCAGTACTTC
V gene: TRBV7-9
J gene: TRBJ2-7
clone size: .
D gene: .

CDR3 protein: CASSLVAGSTYNEQFF
CDR3 DNA: TGTGCCAGCAGCTTAGTAGCGGGATCTACCTACAATGAGCAGTTCTTC
V gene: TRBV11-3
J gene: TRBJ2-1
clone size: .
D gene: TRBD2

CDR3 protein: CASSQGQGASYEQYF
CDR3 DNA: TGCGCCAGCAGCCAAGGACAGGGGGCGAGCTACGAGCAGTACTTC
V gene: TRBV4-3
J gene: TRBJ2-7
clone size: .
D gene: TRBD1

CDR3 protein: CASSDLRRGGPDTQYF
CDR3 DNA: TGCGCCAGCAGTGATTTGCGGCGGGGAGGGCCAGATACGCAGTATTTT
V gene: TRBV10-2
J gene: TRBJ2-3
clone size: many
D gene: TRBD2

CDR3 protein: CASSFPPPGQGRLGDQPQHF
CDR3 DNA: TGTGCCAGCAGTTTCCCCCCCCCGGGACAGGGAAGGTTAGGGGATCAGCCCCAGCATTTT
V gene: TRBV28
J gene: TRBJ1-5
clone size: .
D gene: TRBD1

CDR3 protein: CASSFWQGNGYTF
CDR3 DNA: TGTGCCAGCAGCTTTTGGCAGGGGAATGGCTACACCTTC
V gene: TRBV7-9
J gene: TRBJ1-2
clone size: .
D gene: .

CDR3 protein: CASRGTGGIQYF
CDR3 DNA: TGTGCCAGCAGGGGGACAGGGGGCATTCAGTACTTC
V gene: TRBV2
J gene: TRBJ2-4
clone size: .
D gene: TRBD1

CDR3 protein: CASSQQNREGQPQHF
CDR3 DNA: TGCGCCAGCAGCCAACAAAACAGGGAGGGTCAGCCCCAGCATTTT
V gene: TRBV4-3
J gene: TRBJ1-5
clone size: once
D gene: .

CDR3 protein: CSAVRQGPGYTF
CDR3 DNA: TGCAGCGCCGTGAGACAGGGGCCTGGCTACACCTTC
V gene: TRBV29-1
J gene: TRBJ1-2
clone size: .
D gene: TRBD1

CDR3 protein: CASSRDTGELFF
CDR3 DNA: TGTGCCAGCAGTCGGGACACCGGGGAGCTGTTTTTT
V gene: TRBV5-6
J gene: TRBJ2-2
clone size: few
D gene: .

CDR3 protein: CAWAPTGGRHSPLHF
CDR3 DNA: TGTGCCTGGGCCCCGACAGGGGGACGTCACTCACCCCTCCACTTT
V gene: TRBV30
J gene: TRBJ1-6
clone size: .
D gene: TRBD1